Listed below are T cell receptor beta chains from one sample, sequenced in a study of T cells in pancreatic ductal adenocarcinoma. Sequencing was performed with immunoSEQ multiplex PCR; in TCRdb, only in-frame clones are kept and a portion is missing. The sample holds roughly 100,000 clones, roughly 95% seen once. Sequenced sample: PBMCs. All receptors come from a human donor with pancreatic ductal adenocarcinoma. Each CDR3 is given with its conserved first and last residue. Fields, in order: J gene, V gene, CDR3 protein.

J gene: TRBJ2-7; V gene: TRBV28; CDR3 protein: CASSSPGGAYPYEQYF
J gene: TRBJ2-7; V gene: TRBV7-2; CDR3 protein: CASSIRDRIYEQYF
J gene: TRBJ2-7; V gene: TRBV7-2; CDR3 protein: CASSLGGGPNEQYF
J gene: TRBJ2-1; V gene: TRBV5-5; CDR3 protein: CASTLAGVGVNEQFF
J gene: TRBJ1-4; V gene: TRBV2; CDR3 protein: CASSDLQINEKLFF
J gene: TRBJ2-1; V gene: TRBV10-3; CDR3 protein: CAISETSVYYNEQFF
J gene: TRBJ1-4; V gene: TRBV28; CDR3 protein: CASKVPGHYNEKLFF
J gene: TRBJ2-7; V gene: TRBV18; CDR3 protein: CASSPQQGYEQYF
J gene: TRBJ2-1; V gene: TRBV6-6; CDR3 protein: CASSFGGRVGNEQFF
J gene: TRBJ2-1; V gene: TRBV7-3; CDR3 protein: CASSSGLAGTNEQFF
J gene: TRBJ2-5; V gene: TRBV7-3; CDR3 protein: CASSLRGRGEETQYF
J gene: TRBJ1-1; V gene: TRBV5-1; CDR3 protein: CASSLGGIGTAFF
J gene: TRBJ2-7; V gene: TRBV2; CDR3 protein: CARAGTSGYEQYF
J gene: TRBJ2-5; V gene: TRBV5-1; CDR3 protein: CASSLGLLQETQYF
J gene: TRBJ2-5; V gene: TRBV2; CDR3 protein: CASSVPTSFQETQYF
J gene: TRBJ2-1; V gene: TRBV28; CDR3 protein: CAIGDRVSGEQFF
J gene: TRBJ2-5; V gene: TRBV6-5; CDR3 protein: CASSGPGRETQYF
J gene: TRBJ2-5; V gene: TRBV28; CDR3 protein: CASRGPSGSGQETQYF
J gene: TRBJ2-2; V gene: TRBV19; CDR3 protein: CASRTGTGNTGELFF
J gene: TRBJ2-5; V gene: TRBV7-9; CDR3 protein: CASSPFDRVQETQYF
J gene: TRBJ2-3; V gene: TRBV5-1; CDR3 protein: CASSLGTLTDTQYF
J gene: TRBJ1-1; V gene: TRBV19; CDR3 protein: CASSGWVSGEAFF
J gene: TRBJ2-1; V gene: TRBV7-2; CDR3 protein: CASSSLSGVRSYNEQFF
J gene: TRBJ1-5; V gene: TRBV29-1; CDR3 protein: CSVAPTDNQPQHF